Each of the 17 T cell receptor beta chains below was sequenced from the same sample in a study of cytomegalovirus exposure and HLA in healthy donors. Only in-frame clones appear in the TCRdb table, and some are missing; sequencing was by immunoSEQ multiplex PCR. The sample yields approximately 41,000 clones, just under 95% seen once. Input material: PBMCs. The receptors were gathered from a man aged 18-30 years in good health and CMV-seronegative.

V is TRBV9 and J is TRBJ2-3, with TRBD2 matching 9 bases. The CDR3 length is 16 residues. J lost 0 bases, V lost 5 bases, and 7 bases had no gene match. CDR1 and CDR2 from the germline V gene are SGDLS and YYNGEE. The CDR3 protein is CASRKGSGGSTDTQYF. The CDR3 nucleotides read TGTGCCAGCAGGAAGGGTAGCGGGGGAAGCACAGATACGCAGTATTTT.

V and J are TRBV5-8 and TRBJ2-1, with D perhaps TRBD1 (7 bases). Trimming removed 4 bases at V and 7 bases at J, with 15 bases between. The CDR3 has 14 residues. Germline loops: CDR1 SGHTS, CDR2 YDEGEE. CDR3 in amino acids: CASSAGQHPNEQFF. For the CDR3, the DNA is TGTGCCAGCAGCGCGGGACAGCACCCTAATGAGCAGTTCTTC.

The rearrangement uses TRBV4-2 and TRBJ1-2; possibly TRBD1 for D (6 bases). There are 15 residues in the CDR3. Between the trimmed V and J ends, which lost 6 bases and 3 bases, there was a span of 17 bases. Germline lookup yields CDR1 LGHNA and CDR2 YNFKEQ. This CDR3 reads CASSRESRGDYGYTF. The DNA for the CDR3 is TGTGCCAGCAGTCGAGAGTCCAGGGGTGACTATGGCTACACCTTC.

The chain links TRBV7-8 to TRBJ2-3, with 8 bases lining up with TRBD2. Germline V gene lookup returns CDR1 SGHVS and CDR2 FQNEAQ. The CDR3 length is 16 residues. The trim removed 4 bases at V and 3 bases at J, leaving 9 bases unmatched. The CDR3: CASSSVGGGRTDTQYF. CDR3 nucleotide sequence: TGTGCCAGCAGCTCCGTCGGCGGGGGGAGGACAGATACGCAGTATTTT.

The chain couples TRBV5-1 to TRBJ1-2; no clear D gene. CDR1 is SGHRS and CDR2 is YFSETQ in the germline V gene. Trimming pared 0 bases from V and 0 bases from J, leaving 6 bases between. The CDR3 contains 14 residues. CDR3 DNA: TGCGCCAGCAGCTTGGTTCCGGCTAACTATGGCTACACCTTC. This translates into CASSLVPANYGYTF.

V is TRBV27 and J is TRBJ2-1, with 10 positions matching TRBD2. V lost 3 bases and J lost 10; bases outside the gene matches: 9. Looked up from germline, CDR1 is MNHEY and CDR2 is SMNVEV (reference sequence). This CDR3 is 15 amino acids long. The CDR3 is CASSFGLAGEVEQFF. CDR3 sequence (DNA): TGTGCCAGCAGTTTTGGGCTAGCGGGAGAAGTGGAGCAGTTCTTC.

This chain uses TRBV5-4 with TRBJ2-2, with D perhaps TRBD1 (6 bases). The CDR3 spans 16 residues. From germline, CDR1 is SGHNT and CDR2 YYREEE (reference sequence). V lost 4 bases to trimming and J lost 4 bases, with 17 bases between them. CDR3 nucleotides: TGTGCCAGCAGCCCACTACAGGGTTCGAGCACCGGGGAGCTGTTTTTT. This translates into CASSPLQGSSTGELFF.

This rearrangement joins TRBV5-4 to TRBJ2-7, with TRBD1 matching over 10 bases. CDR1 is SGHNT and CDR2 is YYREEE in the germline V gene (reference sequence). The CDR3 contains 14 residues. The J segment lost 2 bases and the V segment lost 2 bases, leaving 1 base of the junction unmatched. CDR3 sequence (DNA): TGTGCCAGCAGCTTTGACAGGGGGCCCTACGAGCAGTACTTC. Translated, it gives CASSFDRGPYEQYF.

This clone has only one observation. This sequence joins TRBV13 and TRBJ2-2; D ambiguous. The CDR3 loop spans 13 amino acids. Germline V gene sequence: CDR1 PRHDT, CDR2 FYEKMQ (reference sequence). V lost 5 bases to trimming and J lost 5 bases, with 9 bases between them. The CDR3 is CASSTTTTGELFF. Written as DNA, the CDR3 is TGTGCCAGCAGCACGACAACAACCGGGGAGCTGTTTTTT.

The chain is built from TRBV28 and TRBJ2-2; 7 positions match TRBD2. CDR1 is MDHEN, CDR2 SYDVKM, per germline. This CDR3 has 15 amino acids. J was trimmed by 1 base and V by 3 bases; bases with no gene match: 2. CDR3 sequence reads: CASSFSGLNTGELFF. CDR3 DNA: TGTGCCAGCAGTTTTAGCGGGTTGAACACCGGGGAGCTGTTTTTT. The variable domain in full, with the rest retrieved from reference TRBV28 and TRBJ2-2, is DVKVTQSSRYLVKRTGEKVFLECVQDMDHENMFWYRQDPGLGLRLIYFSYDVKMKEKGDIPEGYSVSREKKERFSLILESASTNQTSMYLCASSFSGLNTGELFFGEGSRLTVL.

The chain recombines TRBV19 with TRBJ2-5; D is ambiguous. CDR3 length: 13 residues. Germline CDR1 LNHDA, CDR2 SQIVND (reference sequence). V dropped 3 bases and J dropped 2 bases, with 7 bases sitting between them. CDR3 in DNA: TGTGCCAGTAGTATGCACAAACAAGAGACCCAGTACTTC. Protein product: CASSMHKQETQYF.

This clone was recorded once. The chain employs TRBV11-1 and TRBJ1-3; D may be TRBD1 (6 bases). Germline values: CDR1 SGHAT, CDR2 FQDESV (reference sequence). Trimming took 5 bases from V and 0 from J, leaving 14 bases between them. This CDR3 has 16 residues. CDR3: CASSLGTRTSGNTIYF. DNA of the CDR3: TGTGCCAGCAGCCTCGGGACAAGGACCTCTGGAAACACCATATATTTT.

The genes are TRBV11-3 and TRBJ2-3; 11 nucleotides line up with TRBD2. The CDR3 has 16 residues. Germline-derived CDR1 and CDR2 are SGHNT and YENEEA. The V and J ends lost 5 bases and 2 bases, in that order; junction bases with no gene match: 6. Written as DNA, the CDR3 is TGTGCCAGCAGCGCGGGACTAGCGGAGATCACAGATACGCAGTATTTT. Protein: CASSAGLAEITDTQYF.

V is TRBV11-1 and J is TRBJ2-7, with D uncertain. Per germline, CDR1 SGHAT and CDR2 FQDESV (reference sequence). Trimming pared 1 base from V and 3 bases from J, leaving 10 bases between. This CDR3 is built from 14 residues. DNA for the CDR3: TGTGCCAGCAGCTTAGGGGCCGAAATCTACGAGCAGTACTTC. Translation gives CASSLGAEIYEQYF. Full variable domain (remainder filled in from reference TRBV11-1 and TRBJ2-7): EAEVAQSPRYKITEKSQAVAFWCDPISGHATLYWYRQILGQGPELLVQFQDESVVDDSQLPKDRFSAERLKGVDSTLKIQPAELGDSAMYLCASSLGAEIYEQYFGPGTRLTVT.

This chain links TRBV5-1 with TRBJ1-2; TRBD1 matches at 8 bases. This CDR3 spans 15 amino acids. Trimming took 2 bases from V and 3 from J; bases not matched to a gene: 6. Germline values: CDR1 SGHRS, CDR2 YFSETQ. CDR3 bases: TGCGCCAGCAGCTTCAGGGGGCGCAAAGACTATGGCTACACCTTC. Translating gives CASSFRGRKDYGYTF.

The chain carries TRBV15 and TRBJ2-5; the match to TRBD2 covers 9 bases. Per germline, CDR1 LNHNV and CDR2 YYDKDF (reference sequence). V lost 0 bases and J lost 2; bases outside the gene matches: 7. The CDR3 runs 17 residues. The CDR3 loop is CATSRDPPSGVQETQYF. CDR3 DNA: TGTGCCACCAGCAGAGACCCTCCTAGCGGGGTACAAGAGACCCAGTACTTC.

The CDR3 reads CASSYYSRYYEQYF. CDR3 coding DNA: TGTGCCAGCAGTTATTATTCCAGGTACTACGAGCAGTACTTC. The gene calls are TRBV6-5 and TRBJ2-7; D gene unclear. The CDR3 length is 14 residues. V lost 3 bases and J 3 bases, leaving 12 bases between the germline ends. Germline CDR1 is MNHEY and CDR2 is SVGAGI.